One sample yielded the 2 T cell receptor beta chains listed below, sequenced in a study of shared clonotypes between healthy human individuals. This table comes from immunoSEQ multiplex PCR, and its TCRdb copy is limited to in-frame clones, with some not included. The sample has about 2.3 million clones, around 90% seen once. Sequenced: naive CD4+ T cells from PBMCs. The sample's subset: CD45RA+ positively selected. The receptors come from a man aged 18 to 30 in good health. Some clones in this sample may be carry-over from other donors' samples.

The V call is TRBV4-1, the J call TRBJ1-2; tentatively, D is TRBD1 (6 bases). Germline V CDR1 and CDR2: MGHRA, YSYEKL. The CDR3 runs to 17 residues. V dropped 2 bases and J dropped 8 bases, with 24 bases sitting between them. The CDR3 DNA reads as TGCGCCAGCAGCCAAAAAGGGGGGGGCCTGATCAAGGCCGGCTACACCTTC. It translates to CASSQKGGGLIKAGYTF.

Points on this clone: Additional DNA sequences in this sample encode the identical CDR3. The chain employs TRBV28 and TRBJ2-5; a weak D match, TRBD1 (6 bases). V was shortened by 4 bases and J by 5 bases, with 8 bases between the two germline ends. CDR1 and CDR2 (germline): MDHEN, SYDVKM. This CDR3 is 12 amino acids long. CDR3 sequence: CASSYREETQYF. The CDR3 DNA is TGTGCCAGCAGTTACAGGGAGGAGACCCAGTACTTC.